One sample yielded the 31 T cell receptor beta chains listed below, sequenced in a study of regulatory T cells in long-lasting Graves disease. HTBI primers from iRepertoire and Arm-PCR of CDR3 regions yielded the TCR beta libraries. MiXCR was run by TCRdb on the multiplex PCR reads, yielding one entry per CDR3 protein. The repertoire has around 450,000 distinct CDR3 sequences, about a sixth of them found once; the top ten carry roughly an eighth. Time point defined: newly diagnosed GD, antithyroid drugs for less than 3 months. Isolated PBMC RNA provided the starting material for the TCR library. Another study also made use of these data, one on T cells in Graves' hyperthyroidism and ophthalmopathy.

Material: peripheral blood mononuclear cells (PBMCs), obtained at new diagnosis, from a patient treated with antithyroid drugs. The receptors shown here come from a man between 40 and 49 years old with Graves disease.

In this sample, this clonotype turned up a few times. V and J are TRBV18 and TRBJ1-5; D not certain. Trimming pared 1 base from V and 5 bases from J, leaving 9 bases between. In germline, CDR1 is KGHSH, CDR2 LQKENI. The CDR3 runs 14 residues. The CDR3 sequence is CASSPQGSDQPQHF. The CDR3 nucleotides are TGTGCCAGCTCACCACAGGGATCGGATCAGCCCCAGCATTTT.

This clonotype was counted ten times or more. The J gene is TRBJ2-1, the V gene TRBV11-2; D possibly matches TRBD1 or TRBD2 (5 bases each). CDR3 length equals 15 residues. Trimming took off 5 bases at V and 1 base at J, with 12 bases between the two ends. Germline-derived CDR1 and CDR2 are SGHAT and FQNNGV. CDR3 DNA sequence: TGTGCCAGCAGCGGACTCTCAGGGTCCTACAATGAGCAGTTCTTC. This translates into CASSGLSGSYNEQFF. The variable domain in full, completed from reference TRBV11-2 and TRBJ2-1, reads EAGVAQSPRYKIIEKRQSVAFWCNPISGHATLYWYQQILGQGPKLLIQFQNNGVVDDSQLPKDRFSAERLKGVDSTLKIQPAKLEDSAVYLCASSGLSGSYNEQFFGPGTRLTVL.

The sample holds a few counts of this clonotype. The V gene is TRBV7-8, the J gene TRBJ2-5; the match to TRBD2 covers 11 bases. J lost 3 bases, V lost 4 bases, and 7 bases had no gene match. Germline V gene lookup returns CDR1 SGHVS and CDR2 FQNEAQ. This CDR3 is built from 16 residues. The CDR3 region is CASSSLAGGTEETQYF. The CDR3 DNA sequence: TGTGCCAGCAGCTCTCTAGCGGGAGGTACCGAAGAGACCCAGTACTTC.

In this sample, this clonotype turned up many times. This chain uses TRBV11-2 with TRBJ2-5, with D perhaps TRBD1 (5 bases). The J call may be wrong; the DNA end is better matched by TRBJ2-1. Germline V CDR1 and CDR2: SGHAT, FQNNGV. The CDR3 contains 14 residues. The DNA for the CDR3 is TGTGCCAGCAACGAACAGGCCTACTACAATGAGCAGTTCTTC. It translates to CASNEQAYYNEQFF.

This clonotype was detected ten times or more. The chain carries TRBV10-2 and TRBJ2-3; D may be TRBD1 or TRBD2 (5 bases each). Germline V CDR1 and CDR2: WSHSY, SAAADI. V shed 3 bases and J shed 8 bases, with 18 bases lying between them. This CDR3 is 15 amino acids long. CDR3 protein: CASSEIRDLTGTQYF. The CDR3 bases are TGCGCCAGCAGTGAAATCCGGGACCTGACTGGTACGCAGTATTTT.

Ten or more counts support this clonotype. The CDR3 sequence: CASSLFRNTGELFF. CDR3 nucleotides: TGTGCCAGCAGTTTATTCAGGAACACCGGGGAGCTGTTTTTT. This chain links TRBV12-3 or TRBV12-4 with TRBJ2-2; D remains unclear. The CDR3 has 14 amino acids. V was clipped by 2 bases and J by 1 base, with 5 bases between them.

The V and J genes are TRBV28 and TRBJ2-7; D may be TRBD1 (5 bases). Germline CDR1 MDHEN, CDR2 SYDVKM. The V end lost 1 base, the J end lost 10 bases, and 14 bases lay between the germline ends. The CDR3 covers 13 residues. The CDR3 DNA follows: TGTGCCAGCAGTTTATCAGATAGATGGGGCCAGTACTTC. Translating gives CASSLSDRWGQYF. The full variable domain, in which reference TRBV28 and TRBJ2-7 provide the parts outside the CDR3, is DVKVTQSSRYLVKRTGEKVFLECVQDMDHENMFWYRQDPGLGLRLIYFSYDVKMKEKGDIPEGYSVSREKKERFSLILESASTNQTSMYLCASSLSDRWGQYFGPGTRLTVT.

The rearrangement uses TRBV19 and TRBJ2-1; possible D gene TRBD1, 6 bases. Per germline, CDR1 LNHDA and CDR2 SQIVND (reference sequence). The CDR3 spans 14 residues. V was trimmed by 2 bases and J by 3 bases, leaving 8 bases between them. The CDR3 bases are TGTGCCAGTAGTATATCAGGGGACTACAATGAGCAGTTCTTC. Translated: CASSISGDYNEQFF.

About this clonotype itself: Since the CDR3 does not end with the conserved phenylalanine or tryptophan, this likely comes from a read error. The gene calls are TRBV3-1 and TRBJ1-6; tentatively, D is TRBD1 (5 bases). The CDR3 runs 14 residues. CDR1 is LGHDT and CDR2 is YNNKEL in the germline V gene (reference sequence). V was trimmed by 7 bases and J by 10 bases, leaving 17 bases between them. CDR3 in DNA: TGTGCCAGCACGCAAGGGACGGCCCGATCACCCCTCCACTTG. As protein: CASTQGTARSPLHL.

This clonotype occurred many times. The chain carries TRBV11-2 and TRBJ2-1; D is unresolved. With 1 base removed from V and 7 bases from J, the gap between germline ends came to 8 bases. CDR1 is SGHAT, CDR2 FQNNGV, per germline. CDR3 length: 13 amino acids. The CDR3 loop is CASSLVPANEQFF. The CDR3, as DNA: TGTGCCAGCAGCTTAGTGCCTGCGAATGAGCAGTTCTTC.

At least ten counts were recorded for this clonotype. The V call is TRBV28, the J call TRBJ2-7; TRBD1 is a possible D gene (6 bases). From germline, CDR1 is MDHEN and CDR2 SYDVKM. The CDR3 totals 14 residues. With 2 bases removed from V and 4 bases from J, the gap between germline ends came to 12 bases. CDR3 residues: CASSLDRYEYEQYF. The CDR3 nucleotides read TGTGCCAGCAGTTTAGACAGGTACGAATACGAGCAGTACTTC.

This clonotype was observed a handful of times. The V gene is TRBV5-1, the J gene TRBJ1-2; TRBD1 matches at 7 bases. V lost 6 bases, J lost 5 bases, and 13 bases stayed unmatched. There are 15 residues in the CDR3. Germline V gives CDR1 SGHRS, CDR2 YFSETQ. CDR3 protein: CASTKPGDRSYGYTF. The DNA for the CDR3 is TGCGCCAGCACCAAACCCGGGGACAGATCGTATGGCTACACCTTC.

This clonotype occurred once. A clone one base away is much larger, so this may be a read error. The chain combines TRBV30 with TRBJ2-1, with D tentatively TRBD1 (5 bases). Trimming shortened V by 4 bases and J by 6 bases, and 10 bases separated the two germline ends. The CDR3 consists of 12 residues. CDR1 and CDR2 (germline): GTSNPN, SVGIG (reference sequence). The CDR3 coding sequence is TGTGCCTGGAATTCCACAGGCAATGAGCAGTTCTTC. Translation: CAWNSTGNEQFF.

This clonotype was seen once. Here the CDR3 DNA reads TGTGCCAGCAGGTTAAGGGGAAGAGGGGCCAACGTCCTGACTTTC. Translated: CASRLRGRGANVLTF. The chain carries TRBV12-3 or TRBV12-4 and TRBJ2-6; tentatively, D is TRBD1 (5 bases). CDR3 size: 15 residues. Trimming stripped 6 bases from V and 4 bases from J, with 13 bases between.

This rearrangement joins TRBV20-1 to TRBJ2-1; 13 positions match TRBD2. J lost 1 base, V lost 0 bases, and 3 bases had no gene match. The CDR3 has 17 amino acids. Germline values: CDR1 DFQATT, CDR2 SNEGSKA (reference sequence). In DNA form, the CDR3 reads TGCAGTGCTAGAGATGCGGGACTAGCGGGGTCCTACAATGAGCAGTTCTTC. It yields the protein CSARDAGLAGSYNEQFF.

This clonotype was detected only once. One end of the junction is discordant with germline, which a read error may explain. This chain connects TRBV27 to TRBJ2-7; 10 bases match TRBD1. Germline V gene sequence: CDR1 MNHEY, CDR2 SMNVEV (reference sequence). The CDR3 contains 15 residues. CDR3 bases: TGTGCCAGCAGTTCAGGACAGGGGGAGCCTAAAGAGCAGCACTTC. Its protein product is CASSSGQGEPKEQHF.

This clonotype came up many times. The genes are TRBV30 and TRBJ2-3; TRBD1 aligns across 7 bases. Germline V gives CDR1 GTSNPN, CDR2 SVGIG (reference sequence). V lost 4 bases and J lost 4; bases outside the gene matches: 5. This CDR3 spans 13 amino acids. The CDR3 DNA reads TGTGCCTGGAATCAGGGGGTGGCAGATACGCAGTATTTT. Amino acid sequence: CAWNQGVADTQYF.

The chain is built from TRBV9 and TRBJ2-2; the D is unclear. CDR1 SGDLS and CDR2 YYNGEE come from the germline V gene. The CDR3 runs to 16 residues. V shed 0 bases and J shed 2 bases, with 11 bases lying between them. This CDR3 reads CASSVGPQINTGELFF. The CDR3, as DNA: TGTGCCAGCAGCGTAGGGCCTCAAATAAACACCGGGGAGCTGTTTTTT.

For this clonotype: This may stem from a read error, because a much larger clone lies one nucleotide away. Because it lacks the conserved phenylalanine or tryptophan at the end, this CDR3 is likely a read error. V gene TRBV10-2 combines with J gene TRBJ2-5, with 7 bases matching TRBD1. Looked up from germline, CDR1 is WSHSY and CDR2 is SAAADI. The CDR3 totals 16 residues. J lost 4 bases, V lost 2 bases, and 10 bases had no gene match. CDR3 protein: CASSEGGQGVPETQYL. CDR3 DNA: TGCGCCAGCAGTGAGGGTGGGCAGGGGGTTCCAGAGACCCAGTACCTC.

In its sample, this clonotype was seen many times. This sequence joins TRBV5-1 and TRBJ2-1; 9 nucleotides agree with TRBD2. The length of the CDR3 is 15 residues. Germline V CDR1 and CDR2: SGHRS, YFSETQ. With V trimmed by 4 bases and J by 2 bases, 4 bases remained unmatched. CDR3 sequence (DNA): TGCGCCAGCAGCGTGGCTAGCGGGGCCTACAATGAGCAGTTCTTC. Its protein product is CASSVASGAYNEQFF.

The chain uses TRBV5-5 and TRBJ2-7, with D possibly matching TRBD2 (5 bases). V shed 4 bases and J shed 2 bases, with 13 bases lying between them. CDR3 length equals 14 residues. CDR1 and CDR2 from the germline V gene are SGHKS and YYEKEE (reference sequence). The CDR3 reads CASSVDEGAYEQYF. The CDR3 nucleotides read TGTGCCAGCAGCGTAGATGAGGGTGCCTACGAGCAGTACTTC.

This sequence joins TRBV24-1 and TRBJ2-3; TRBD2 matches at 13 bases. The CDR3 extends over 14 amino acids. Trimming took 9 bases from V and 3 from J; bases not matched to a gene: 2. CDR1 KGHDR and CDR2 SFDVKD come from the germline V gene. The CDR3 nucleotides read TGTGCCACCCGGACTAGCGGGAGAACAGATACGCAGTATTTT. Its translation is CATRTSGRTDTQYF.

In the case of this clonotype: The likely explanation is a read error, given a far larger clone one base away. The chain has TRBV24-1 and TRBJ2-5; 9 bases are a match to TRBD2. Trimming removed 1 base from V and 11 bases from J; junction bases left unmatched: 13. Per germline, CDR1 KGHDR and CDR2 SFDVKD. The CDR3 totals 16 residues. The CDR3 here is CATSDLAGGPEDEQYF. CDR3 in DNA: TGTGCCACCAGTGATTTAGCGGGAGGCCCTGAAGATGAGCAGTACTTC.

This clonotype was detected a few times. J is TRBJ1-1 and V is TRBV7-9; TRBD1 might be the D (6 bases). V dropped 3 bases and J dropped 6 bases, with 11 bases sitting between them. Germline CDR1 is SEHNR and CDR2 is FQNEAQ (reference sequence). The CDR3 is 13 amino acids. The CDR3 region is CASSFRGGSEAFF. As DNA, the CDR3 is TGTGCCAGCAGCTTTAGGGGGGGGTCTGAAGCTTTCTTT.

The CDR3 here is CATSESSGRSNEQFF. Here the CDR3 DNA reads TGTGCCACCAGTGAGTCTAGCGGGAGGTCCAATGAGCAGTTCTTC. The chain employs TRBV24-1 and TRBJ2-1; 11 bases map to TRBD2. The length of the CDR3 is 15 residues. V trimming: 4 bases; J trimming: 6 bases; junction bases outside the gene matches: 4. Germline lookup yields CDR1 KGHDR and CDR2 SFDVKD.

This clonotype was seen at least ten times. One junction end does not reproduce the germline sequence, and a read error may be involved. The chain combines TRBV2 with TRBJ2-3; 9 nucleotides match TRBD2. The germline V gene has CDR1 SNHLY and CDR2 FYNNEI. The CDR3 runs 15 residues. The CDR3 DNA is TGCGCCAGCAGCGAGCTAGCGGGAAGCACAGATACGCAGTATTTT. Protein: CASSELAGSTDTQYF.

The chain couples TRBV20-1 to TRBJ1-5; D remains unclear. V was shortened by 1 base and J by 7 bases, with 8 bases between the two germline ends. Germline-derived CDR1 and CDR2 are DFQATT and SNEGSKA (reference sequence). The CDR3 runs to 12 residues. In DNA, the CDR3 is TGCAGTGCTAGAGTCTCAGGCCAGCCCCAGCATTTT. This encodes CSARVSGQPQHF.

This clonotype showed up many times. The chain recombines TRBV2 with TRBJ2-4; maybe TRBD1 (6 bases). Germline CDR1 reads SNHLY; CDR2 reads FYNNEI. The CDR3 has 16 residues. Trimming cost V 3 bases and J 2 bases, with 14 bases left between them. CDR3 nucleotides: TGTGCCAGCAGTGAGGGCTTCGGGACAACCAAAAACATTCAGTACTTC. The encoded protein is CASSEGFGTTKNIQYF.

Here the CDR3 reads CASSFTGGPWETQYF. CDR3 bases: TGTGCCAGCAGTTTTACGGGAGGGCCATGGGAGACCCAGTACTTC. This chain joins TRBV27 and TRBJ2-5, with 8 nucleotides matching TRBD2. Germline V CDR1 and CDR2: MNHEY, SMNVEV (reference sequence). The CDR3 totals 15 residues. V was pared by 3 bases and J by 5 bases, with 8 bases of the junction left unmatched.

The V and J genes are TRBV7-9 and TRBJ2-2, with TRBD2 matching over 8 bases. Unmatched junction bases numbered 5, after V lost 4 bases and J lost 4 bases. The length of the CDR3 is 15 residues. Germline values: CDR1 SEHNR, CDR2 FQNEAQ (reference sequence). This CDR3 is CASSSGGGRTGELFF. The CDR3 DNA sequence: TGTGCCAGCAGCTCCGGGGGGGGACGCACCGGGGAGCTGTTTTTT.

Regarding this clonotype: A single base separates this from a much larger clone, so it may be a read error. The chain recombines TRBV28 with TRBJ2-2, with D perhaps matching TRBD2 (6 bases). Germline assignment: CDR1 MDHEN and CDR2 SYDVKM. The CDR3 is 14 amino acids. The CDR3: CASSFTRLGGELSF. CDR3 bases: TGTGCCAGCAGTTTTACCCGCCTCGGAGGGGAGCTGTCTTTT.